The 3 T cell receptor beta chains below all came from one sample that was sequenced in a study of spatial heterogeneity in lung cancer. TCRdb independently ran MiXCR on the 5' RACE reads; one entry per CDR3 protein. The sample records about 20,000 distinct CDR3 sequences, 5% to 6% being singletons. Time point described: sample taken at primary tumor resection. Their specific antigens are unknown. General study results and limits: For expanded intratumoral alpha and beta TCRs, counts tracked tumor mutation counts.

The sample in question was lung tumor tissue, obtained at surgery. The receptors were sampled from a female donor with early-stage non-small cell lung cancer.

This clonotype has ten or more counts. Since the library was made to target alpha chains, this beta chain is a stray read and its abundance is not meaningful. This chain uses TRBV6-2 or TRBV6-3 with TRBJ2-1; D call uncertain. The CDR3 contains 12 residues. The germline gives CDR1 MNHEY, CDR2 SVGEGT. Trimming cost V 2 bases and J 8 bases, with 7 bases left between them. The CDR3 coding sequence is TGTGCCAGCAGTTACCTTACTTATGAGCAGTTCTTC. Encoded protein: CASSYLTYEQFF.

There are many counts of this clonotype. A library made for alpha chains picked up this beta chain off target, so its size means little. V usage is TRBV3-1 and J usage is TRBJ2-1, with 10 nucleotides matching TRBD1. Germline assignment: CDR1 LGHDT and CDR2 YNNKEL (reference sequence). The CDR3 contains 14 residues. V was clipped by 4 bases and J by 6 bases; unmatched bases: 3. The chain's CDR3 is CASSLGQGGNEQFF. CDR3 nucleotide sequence: TGTGCCAGCAGCCTCGGACAGGGGGGCAATGAGCAGTTCTTC.

This clonotype occurred a few times. The library was prepared for alpha chains; this beta chain is a stray read, so its frequency means little. The rearrangement joins TRBV12-3 or TRBV12-4 to TRBJ2-5; perhaps TRBD2 as D (5 bases). Between the trimmed V and J ends, which lost 3 bases and 3 bases, there was a span of 11 bases. The CDR3 spans 14 residues. CDR3 DNA sequence: TGTGCCAGCAGTTTGCTGGCGGGTAAAGAGACCCAGTACTTC. This translates into CASSLLAGKETQYF.